One and the same sample provided the 3 T cell receptor beta chains below, sequenced in a study of blood T cell repertoires in COVID-19. Assay: immunoSEQ multiplex PCR; the TCRdb copy retains only in-frame clones and omits some. Among tens of thousands of clones listed, 75% to 85% were seen once. Source material: peripheral blood. The receptors derive from a human donor in a cohort sampled during active COVID-19.

The chain is built from TRBV15 and TRBJ2-4, with D possibly matching TRBD1 (6 bases). The length of the CDR3 is 16 residues. CDR1 is LNHNV, CDR2 YYDKDF, per germline (reference sequence). Trimming shortened V by 5 bases and J by 6 bases, and 20 bases separated the two germline ends. This chain's CDR3 is CATSPPLTGGVNIQYF. The CDR3 nucleotides are TGTGCCACCAGCCCCCCCCTGACAGGAGGTGTAAACATTCAGTACTTC.

The chain couples TRBV12-3 or TRBV12-4 to TRBJ1-3, with a weak D call TRBD1 (5 bases). The V and J ends lost 8 bases and 4 bases respectively, with 12 bases between them. The CDR3 spans 13 residues. The CDR3 is CASSGGAGNTIYF. DNA of the CDR3: TGTGCCAGCTCGGGGGGTGCAGGAAACACCATATATTTT.

V is TRBV7-8 and J is TRBJ1-4; 7 positions agree with TRBD1. The CDR3 is 15 residues long. Germline V gene lookup returns CDR1 SGHVS and CDR2 FQNEAQ. V lost 5 bases and J lost 5; bases outside the gene matches: 8. The CDR3 sequence is CASSPTGTANEKLFF. In nucleotides, the CDR3 is TGTGCCAGCAGCCCCACCGGGACAGCGAATGAAAAACTGTTTTTT.